A selection of T cell receptor beta chains follows, all from one sample in a study of OX40 agonist ivuxolimab in advanced cancers. Sequenced by immunoSEQ multiplex PCR; TCRdb stores in-frame clones only, minus some. The sample records about 98,000 clones, roughly 89% being singletons. The sample here was CD4+ or CD8+ T cells sorted from blood, taken in a trial of the OX40 agonist ivuxolimab. The receptors stem from an adult with an advanced solid tumor such as melanoma, head and neck, liver or kidney cancer. Each CDR3 is given with its conserved first and last residue. The order of the fields is D gene, J gene, V gene, clone size, CDR3 protein, CDR3 DNA. D genes are given only for firm matches. Not all rows give a size; the values are once, few, many and, for expanded clones, a class.

D gene: NA; J gene: TRBJ1-1; V gene: TRBV18; clone size: NA; CDR3 protein: CASSPAPDTEAFF; CDR3 DNA: TGTGCCAGCTCACCAGCCCCTGACACTGAAGCTTTCTTT
D gene: NA; J gene: TRBJ1-2; V gene: TRBV20-1; clone size: NA; CDR3 protein: CSATAADGYTF; CDR3 DNA: TGCAGTGCTACGGCAGCGGATGGCTACACCTTC
D gene: NA; J gene: TRBJ2-3; V gene: TRBV7-2; clone size: NA; CDR3 protein: CASSLSGTDTQYF; CDR3 DNA: TGTGCCAGCAGCTTAAGCGGGACAGATACGCAGTATTTT
D gene: NA; J gene: TRBJ2-5; V gene: TRBV5-1; clone size: NA; CDR3 protein: CASSTGPRGGQETQYF; CDR3 DNA: TGCGCCAGCAGCACCGGACCCCGGGGTGGGCAAGAGACCCAGTACTTC
D gene: TRBD1; J gene: TRBJ2-4; V gene: TRBV18; clone size: NA; CDR3 protein: CASSPSGQGDIQYF; CDR3 DNA: TGTGCCAGCTCACCGTCGGGACAGGGTGACATTCAGTACTTC
D gene: NA; J gene: TRBJ2-1; V gene: TRBV7-2; clone size: NA; CDR3 protein: CASSLVGLEQFF; CDR3 DNA: TGTGCCAGCAGCTTAGTTGGCCTCGAGCAGTTCTTC
D gene: NA; J gene: TRBJ1-2; V gene: TRBV7-3; clone size: once; CDR3 protein: CASSSRGGEGYTF; CDR3 DNA: TGTGCCAGCAGCTCCCGGGGGGGCGAGGGCTACACCTTC
D gene: NA; J gene: TRBJ2-1; V gene: TRBV5-1; clone size: NA; CDR3 protein: CASSLLSSSYNEQFF; CDR3 DNA: TGCGCCAGCAGCTTATTATCTAGCTCCTACAATGAGCAGTTCTTC
D gene: NA; J gene: TRBJ2-3; V gene: TRBV6-6; clone size: NA; CDR3 protein: CASSPEGPLSDTQYF; CDR3 DNA: TGTGCCAGCAGTCCGGAAGGCCCCCTCAGCGATACGCAGTATTTT
D gene: NA; J gene: TRBJ2-7; V gene: TRBV19; clone size: NA; CDR3 protein: CASSEHMNSYEQYF; CDR3 DNA: TGTGCCAGTAGTGAGCACATGAACTCCTACGAGCAGTACTTC
D gene: TRBD1; J gene: TRBJ1-5; V gene: TRBV7-2; clone size: NA; CDR3 protein: CASAWDRDQPQHF; CDR3 DNA: TGTGCCAGCGCGTGGGACAGAGATCAGCCCCAGCATTTT
D gene: NA; J gene: TRBJ2-7; V gene: TRBV7-8; clone size: NA; CDR3 protein: CASSTSGTREQYF; CDR3 DNA: TGTGCCAGCAGCACCTCCGGGACGCGCGAGCAGTACTTC
D gene: TRBD1; J gene: TRBJ2-1; V gene: TRBV6-6; clone size: once; CDR3 protein: CASTNRGEYNEQFF; CDR3 DNA: TGTGCCAGCACTAACAGGGGGGAATACAATGAGCAGTTCTTC
D gene: TRBD1; J gene: TRBJ1-2; V gene: TRBV4-3; clone size: NA; CDR3 protein: CASSQVNRGLGYGYTF; CDR3 DNA: TGCGCCAGCAGCCAAGTGAATAGGGGGCTGGGCTATGGCTACACCTTC
D gene: NA; J gene: TRBJ1-2; V gene: TRBV7-9; clone size: few; CDR3 protein: CASSSDGYGYTF; CDR3 DNA: TGTGCCAGCAGCTCGGACGGCTATGGCTACACCTTC
D gene: NA; J gene: TRBJ1-2; V gene: TRBV5-4; clone size: NA; CDR3 protein: CASSPDSNYGYTF; CDR3 DNA: TGTGCCAGCAGCCCGGACAGTAACTATGGCTACACCTTC
D gene: TRBD2; J gene: TRBJ2-5; V gene: TRBV29-1; clone size: NA; CDR3 protein: CSVDDRGGASQETQYF; CDR3 DNA: TGCAGCGTTGATGATCGGGGGGGGGCTAGCCAAGAGACCCAGTACTTC
D gene: NA; J gene: TRBJ1-1; V gene: TRBV5-1; clone size: NA; CDR3 protein: CASTPGPMNTEAFF; CDR3 DNA: TGCGCCAGCACTCCCGGGCCGATGAACACTGAAGCTTTCTTT
D gene: NA; J gene: TRBJ2-4; V gene: TRBV5-4; clone size: NA; CDR3 protein: CASSLGLVGGGRQNIQYF; CDR3 DNA: TGTGCCAGCAGCCTCGGACTAGTGGGAGGGGGAAGGCAAAACATTCAGTACTTC
D gene: NA; J gene: TRBJ2-2; V gene: TRBV7-2; clone size: NA; CDR3 protein: CASSSFSGKAGELFF; CDR3 DNA: TGTGCCAGCAGCTCCTTTTCAGGGAAGGCCGGGGAGCTGTTTTTT